The 30 T cell receptor beta chains listed next were all sequenced from one sample in a study of T-cell reconstitution after alpha-beta-depleted transplantation in children. Unique molecular identifiers were used to barcode this TCRbeta library. MiXCR, applied by TCRdb to the PCR reads, yields one record per CDR3 protein. This table has fewer than 550,000 distinct CDR3 sequences, approximately 10% appearing once. This material consisted of PBMCs, mostly from graft donor cells, taken 180 days after TCRalphabeta/CD19-depleted stem cell transplant. The receptor set was obtained from a female patient aged 2 to 10 who had a stem cell transplant for aplastic anemia, so the T cells may come from the graft donor.

CDR3 loop: CTNPEAQYF. As DNA, the CDR3 is TGCACCAACCCGGAGGCCCAGTACTTC. The gene calls are TRBV4-3 and TRBJ2-5; the D gene is possibly TRBD2 (5 bases). The CDR3 extends over 9 amino acids. Germline V gene lookup returns CDR1 LGHNA and CDR2 YSLEER.

The rearrangement links TRBV28 to TRBJ2-7; a weak D match, TRBD2 (6 bases). V lost 3 bases and J lost 0, with 27 bases in between. The CDR3 covers 20 residues. The germline CDR1 and CDR2 sequences are MDHEN and SYDVKM. The CDR3 DNA reads as TGTGCCAGCAGTTTCCTCCCCGGGAGAGGCCCCTCTGGTAGCTCCTACGAGCAGTACGTC. As protein: CASSFLPGRGPSGSSYEQYV.

The CDR3 region is CASTLQRALAAYNEQFF. The DNA of the CDR3 is TGTGCCAGCACCCTACAGAGGGCTCTAGCGGCCTACAATGAGCAGTTCTTC. The chain couples TRBV12-3 or TRBV12-4 to TRBJ2-1; TRBD2 agrees at 7 bases. The V and J ends lost 7 bases and 2 bases, in that order; junction bases with no gene match: 14. CDR3 size: 17 residues.

The J gene is TRBJ2-7, the V gene TRBV2; no definite D call. CDR1 is SNHLY, CDR2 FYNNEI, per germline. The CDR3 extends over 13 amino acids. Trimming cost V 4 bases and J 2 bases, with 9 bases left between them. Written as DNA, the CDR3 is TGTGCCAGCAGTGTTGAGCTAGCCTACGAGCAGTACTTC. This gives the protein CASSVELAYEQYF.

The chain joins TRBV6-5 to TRBJ2-3; the D gene is possibly TRBD2 (6 bases). Germline CDR1 and CDR2: MNHEY and SVGAGI. The CDR3 contains 15 residues. Between the trimmed V and J ends, which lost 2 bases and 1 base, there was a span of 10 bases. The CDR3 coding sequence is TGTGCCAGCAGTTACGGCGCTAGCGGCACAGATACGCAGTATTTT. This translates into CASSYGASGTDTQYF.

The rearrangement uses TRBV27 and TRBJ2-7; 11 positions agree with TRBD1. This CDR3 spans 16 amino acids. Germline CDR1 reads MNHEY; CDR2 reads SMNVEV (reference sequence). With 2 bases clipped from V and 3 bases from J, the junction kept 6 bases outside the gene matches. The CDR3 nucleotides read TGTGCCAGCAGTTTAGGGGACAGGGGGGTTCGCTACGAGCAGTACTTC. Translation gives CASSLGDRGVRYEQYF.

The gene calls are TRBV11-2 and TRBJ2-5; 7 positions match TRBD1. This CDR3 has 18 amino acids. With 4 bases clipped from V and 4 bases from J, the junction kept 18 bases outside the gene matches. Germline CDR1 reads SGHAT; CDR2 reads FQNNGV. The DNA of the CDR3 is TGTGCCAGCAGCTACGGGACAGAATCTTACCTGGGCTTAGAGACCCAGTACTTC. The encoded protein is CASSYGTESYLGLETQYF.

This clonotype has a count of ten or more. The CDR3: CSVGRNTEAFF. CDR3 coding DNA: TGCAGCGTTGGTAGAAACACTGAAGCTTTCTTT. The V and J genes are TRBV29-1 and TRBJ1-1, with D uncertain. Germline V gives CDR1 SQVTM, CDR2 ANQGSEA. V was clipped by 4 bases and J by 2 bases, with 5 bases between them. This CDR3 has 11 amino acids.

This clonotype came up a few times. The chain joins TRBV7-2 to TRBJ2-1; 9 bases agree with TRBD1. After removal of 5 bases from V and 7 bases from J, the junction contained 9 bases not matched to a gene. The CDR3 sequence is 15 residues long. Looked up from germline, CDR1 is SGHTA and CDR2 is FQGNSA. The CDR3 here is CASSHGQGSRNEQFF. The CDR3 region has the DNA TGTGCCAGCAGCCACGGACAGGGGTCTAGGAATGAGCAGTTCTTC.

This clonotype came up a few times. The rearrangement uses TRBV4-3 and TRBJ2-7; 9 bases align to TRBD2. CDR3 length: 17 amino acids. V was pared by 2 bases and J by 5 bases, with 13 bases of the junction left unmatched. Germline CDR1 and CDR2: LGHNA and YSLEER. CDR3 coding DNA: TGCGCCAGCAGCCAATACCTCTTGCGGGAGGGCCCCGACGAGCAGTACTTC. Protein: CASSQYLLREGPDEQYF.

J is TRBJ2-4 and V is TRBV12-3 or TRBV12-4, with TRBD2 matching 14 bases. The junction had 8 bases not matched to a gene; V was cut back by 5 bases and J by 8 bases. The CDR3 loop spans 16 amino acids. The CDR3 DNA sequence: TGTGCCAGCAGTCTAGGACTAGCGGGAGGTTTACACATTCAGTACTTC. Translated, it gives CASSLGLAGGLHIQYF.

This clonotype was observed at least ten times. V usage is TRBV29-1 and J usage is TRBJ1-4; weak D call: TRBD1 (6 bases). V was shortened by 5 bases and J by 3 bases, with 13 bases between the two germline ends. The CDR3 extends over 14 amino acids. CDR1 SQVTM and CDR2 ANQGSEA come from the germline V gene. The DNA of the CDR3 is TGCAGCGTTATAAACAGGGATTCTAATGAAAAACTGTTTTTT. This gives the protein CSVINRDSNEKLFF.

This clonotype was recorded many times. CDR3 region: CASSYTGGTLQETQYF. The CDR3, as DNA: TGTGCCAGCAGCTATACCGGGGGGACTCTCCAAGAGACCCAGTACTTC. This rearrangement joins TRBV6-5 to TRBJ2-5, with TRBD2 identical over 7 bases. This CDR3 has 16 amino acids. Germline CDR1 MNHEY, CDR2 SVGAGI. V lost 6 bases, J lost 1 base, and 11 bases stayed unmatched.

This chain uses TRBV7-9 with TRBJ2-2; D is perhaps TRBD2 (5 bases). This CDR3 contains 14 residues. Germline V gene sequence: CDR1 SEHNR, CDR2 FQNEAQ (reference sequence). Trimming took off 5 bases at V and 3 bases at J, with 10 bases between the two ends. CDR3: CASSKLGDTGELFF. DNA for the CDR3: TGTGCCAGCAGCAAACTAGGCGACACCGGGGAGCTGTTTTTT.

This rearrangement joins TRBV21-1 to TRBJ1-2; whether TRBD1, the table's D call, matches the DNA was not checked. TRBV21-1 is designated a pseudogene. The CDR3 length is 15 residues. CDR3 in amino acids: CASSSGTGTIYGYTF. The CDR3 DNA follows: TGTGCCAGCAGCTCCGGGACAGGGACTATCTATGGCTACACCTTC.

The chain uses TRBV12-3 or TRBV12-4 and TRBJ2-1; tentative D call: TRBD1 (5 bases). The CDR3 has 15 amino acids. V was cut by 10 bases and J by 0 bases, with 16 bases left in between. The CDR3 protein is CATGGRVASYNEQFF. The CDR3 DNA sequence: TGTGCCACCGGTGGCAGGGTAGCCTCCTACAATGAGCAGTTCTTC.

This sequence joins TRBV13 and TRBJ2-1, with 7 bases matching TRBD2. The CDR3 runs to 15 residues. The germline CDR1 and CDR2 sequences are PRHDT and FYEKMQ (reference sequence). The junction had 8 bases not matched to a gene; V was cut back by 5 bases and J by 4 bases. The CDR3 spells CASSPASGTYNEQFF. DNA of the CDR3: TGTGCCAGCAGCCCGGCGAGCGGGACTTACAATGAGCAGTTCTTC.

The chain couples TRBV20-1 to TRBJ2-1; the match to TRBD2 covers 9 bases. This CDR3 spans 14 amino acids. Looked up from germline, CDR1 is DFQATT and CDR2 is SNEGSKA (reference sequence). The CDR3 here is CRARSGRTYNEQFF. CDR3 nucleotides: TGCAGGGCGCGAAGCGGGAGGACATACAATGAGCAGTTCTTC.

The J gene is TRBJ1-5, the V gene TRBV4-1; D is unclear. The CDR3 length is 17 residues. Germline CDR1 and CDR2: MGHRA and YSYEKL. Trimming pared 0 bases from V and 0 bases from J, leaving 12 bases between. CDR3 coding DNA: TGCGCCAGCAGCCAAGACCAGGCCGGGAATAGCAATCAGCCCCAGCATTTT. Translating gives CASSQDQAGNSNQPQHF.

In this sample, this clonotype turned up many times. This chain links TRBV12-3 or TRBV12-4 with TRBJ2-6; a weak D match, TRBD1 (6 bases). The CDR3 sequence is 15 residues long. V was pared by 5 bases and J by 2 bases, with 10 bases between. CDR3 bases: TGTGCCAGCAGTACTCAGGGGACTGGGGCCAACGTCCTGACTTTC. It specifies CASSTQGTGANVLTF.

This clonotype appeared a few times. V is TRBV6-1 and J is TRBJ2-7, with D perhaps being TRBD1 or TRBD2 (6 bases each). The V gene lost 6 bases and the J gene lost 5 bases, with 17 bases spanning the gap. Looked up from germline, CDR1 is MNHNS and CDR2 is SASEGT. This CDR3 contains 14 residues. CDR3 region: CASSRGPGGHEQYF. The CDR3 DNA sequence: TGTGCCAGCAGCCGTGGGCCCGGGGGCCACGAGCAGTACTTC.

This chain joins TRBV14 and TRBJ2-5; D gene ambiguous. Germline V gene lookup returns CDR1 SGHDN and CDR2 FVKESK. The CDR3 extends over 13 amino acids. V lost 4 bases to trimming and J lost 5 bases, with 11 bases between them. The CDR3: CASSPGALETQYF. The CDR3 nucleotides are TGTGCCAGCAGCCCCGGAGCCCTGGAGACCCAGTACTTC.

This clonotype appeared a few times. This chain joins TRBV12-3 or TRBV12-4 and TRBJ1-4; the D gene is possibly TRBD1 (5 bases). Trimming cost V 2 bases and J 11 bases, with 15 bases left between them. CDR3 length: 14 amino acids. CDR3 amino acids: CASSLSGPVGKLFF. The CDR3 DNA sequence: TGTGCCAGCAGTTTATCAGGGCCCGTAGGGAAACTGTTTTTT.

Here the CDR3 DNA reads TGTGCCAGCAGTCCTCGTCGGGACAGGGCCAGATGGGAGACCCAGTACTTC. Residues: CASSPRRDRARWETQYF. The chain combines TRBV7-6 with TRBJ2-5, with 9 bases matching TRBD1. This CDR3 spans 17 amino acids. J gave up 5 bases and V 6 bases, and 16 bases lay outside the gene matches. The germline V gene encodes CDR1 SGHVS and CDR2 FNYEAQ.

The V and J genes are TRBV7-2 and TRBJ2-7; D tentatively fits TRBD1 or TRBD2 (6 bases each). Trimming stripped 5 bases from V and 3 bases from J, with 35 bases between. CDR3 length: 21 residues. Looked up from germline, CDR1 is SGHTA and CDR2 is FQGNSA. The CDR3 sequence is CASSANLKSGPPVGGFYEQYV. The DNA for the CDR3 is TGTGCCAGCAGCGCCAACCTCAAGAGCGGTCCTCCGGTGGGGGGCTTCTACGAGCAGTACGTC.

This clonotype was counted only a few times. This sequence joins TRBV18 and TRBJ2-7; 9 nucleotides agree with TRBD2. The CDR3 covers 18 residues. V was pared by 8 bases and J by 5 bases, with 22 bases of the junction left unmatched. CDR1 KGHSH and CDR2 LQKENI come from the germline V gene. Here the CDR3 reads CASKRGTGTSWSLDEQYF. Written as DNA, the CDR3 is TGTGCCAGCAAAAGGGGTACCGGGACTAGCTGGAGCTTGGACGAGCAGTACTTC.

This clonotype showed up just a few times. The J gene is TRBJ1-2, the V gene TRBV7-8; D remains ambiguous. Germline lookup yields CDR1 SGHVS and CDR2 FQNEAQ. The CDR3 spans 15 residues. Trimming left V 1 base short and J 4 bases short, with 13 bases between. The CDR3 sequence is CASSLGPPRSYGYTF. Written as DNA, the CDR3 is TGTGCCAGCAGCTTAGGCCCTCCGAGAAGCTATGGCTACACCTTC.

This clonotype was seen at least ten times. V is TRBV5-5 and J is TRBJ2-1, with D hard to call. This CDR3 has 16 residues. Germline loops: CDR1 SGHKS, CDR2 YYEKEE (reference sequence). The germline V and J ends were trimmed by 1 base and 0 bases, with 11 bases remaining between them. CDR3 protein: CASSLRTSSSYNEQFF. CDR3 DNA sequence: TGTGCCAGCAGCTTGCGGACCTCTAGCTCCTACAATGAGCAGTTCTTC.

In its sample, this clonotype was seen a few times. The chain recombines TRBV12-3 or TRBV12-4 with TRBJ2-1, with 10 bases fitting TRBD1. The CDR3 has 15 amino acids. Losses at the gene ends were 6 bases for V and 3 bases for J; bases not matched to a gene: 5. Here the CDR3 DNA reads TGTGCCAGCAGCTTTGGACAGGGGGGCTACAATGAGCAGTTCTTC. This codes for CASSFGQGGYNEQFF.

This clonotype has only a few counts. The genes are TRBV12-3 or TRBV12-4 and TRBJ1-1; 9 positions match TRBD1. The CDR3 loop spans 14 amino acids. V lost 7 bases, J lost 6 bases, and 9 bases stayed unmatched. CDR3: CASTTTGGIAEAFF. CDR3 sequence (DNA): TGTGCCAGCACCACGACAGGGGGTATTGCTGAAGCTTTCTTT.